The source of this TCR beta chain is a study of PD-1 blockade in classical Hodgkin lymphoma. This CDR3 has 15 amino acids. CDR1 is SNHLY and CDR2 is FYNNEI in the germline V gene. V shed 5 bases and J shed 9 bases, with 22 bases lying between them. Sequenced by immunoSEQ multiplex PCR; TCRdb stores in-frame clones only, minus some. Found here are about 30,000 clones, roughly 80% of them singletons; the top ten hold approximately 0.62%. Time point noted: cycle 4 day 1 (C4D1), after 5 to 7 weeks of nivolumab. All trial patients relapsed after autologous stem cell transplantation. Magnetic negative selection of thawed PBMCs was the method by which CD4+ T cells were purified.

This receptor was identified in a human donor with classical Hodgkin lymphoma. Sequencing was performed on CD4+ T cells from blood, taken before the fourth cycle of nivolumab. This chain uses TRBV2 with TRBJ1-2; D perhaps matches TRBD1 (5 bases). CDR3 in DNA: TGTGCCAGCAGTCCTATTCTCGGGACGTCGGTTCGCTACACCTTC. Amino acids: CASSPILGTSVRYTF.